This T cell receptor (beta chain) was captured in a study of T cells in Graves' hyperthyroidism and ophthalmopathy. As for the study in general: Before any treatment, at initial diagnosis, peripheral blood was collected. Overall study findings and caveats: Clonotypes that were expanded in thyroid above 0.001 mostly appeared in blood too.

The CDR3 length is 15 residues. The V end was cut by 2 bases, the J end by 2 bases, with 14 bases between. CDR1 is DFQATT, CDR2 SNEGSKA, per germline (reference sequence). Amplification yielded TCR beta CDR3 regions, with RNA transcripts as the source. With the HTBI primer set, the TCR CDR3 went through a first round of RT-PCR. TCRdb re-called the multiplex PCR reads with MiXCR, one entry per CDR3 protein. Of about 210,000 distinct CDR3 sequences listed, roughly 15% were seen once; the top ten hold under 65%. This clonotype has at least ten counts. As yet, its antigen is unknown. Researchers barred patients who had uncontrolled infection, other autoimmune disease, pregnancy or lactation.

Sequenced: blood. The chain has TRBV20-1 and TRBJ2-3; the D is unclear. This TCR came from a man aged 45-60 years with Graves' hyperthyroidism. The CDR3 coding sequence is TGCAGTGCTAGACTGGACGGTAAAATCACAGATACGCAGTATTTT. Its translation is CSARLDGKITDTQYF.